The present T cell receptor (beta chain) was sequenced within a study of regulatory dendritic cells for organ transplantation. The V gene's germline CDR1 is SQVTM and CDR2 ANQGSEA. The CDR3 contains 13 residues. V lost 7 bases, J lost 5 bases, and 18 bases lay in between. Method: immunoSEQ multiplex PCR; TCRdb's copy keeps in-frame clones and lacks some. The repertoire includes 30,000 to 40,000 clones, about 89% of them detected once, and approximately 0.059% sits in the top ten. CD4+ or CD8+ T cells were sorted as naive CD45RA+ or memory CD45RO+. General study findings and limits: The authors noted considerable between-person heterogeneity in alloreactive memory CD8+ cells. Memory CD8+ clonal expansion seemed more limited with regulatory than mature dendritic cells. Naive CD4+ and CD8+ repertoires were highly diverse; memory CD8+ was most oligoclonal.

For this clone: What it binds is not known.

Sequencing used naive CD4+ T cells from blood. The subset is: CD45RA+ naive T cells. V is TRBV29-1 and J is TRBJ2-7; the D gene could be TRBD1 or TRBD2 (5 bases each). The clonotype comes from a human donor in good health. CDR3 sequence: CSANDRRGNEQYF. For the CDR3, the DNA is TGCAGCGCAAATGACAGAAGAGGGAACGAGCAGTACTTC.